The 29 T cell receptor beta chains below all came from one sample that was sequenced in a study of a mutant IDH1 vaccine in newly diagnosed glioma. TCRdb's copy holds only in-frame clones and misses some; the assay was immunoSEQ multiplex PCR. The table has about 51,000 clones, roughly 78% seen once. Regarding time point: week 5, during vaccination. Each vaccine dose was 300 ug of mutant IDH1 20-mer peptide, with topical imiquimod. No antigen has been identified for these receptors. This sample comprised PBMCs, obtained from a glioma patient whose treatment included an IDH1 peptide vaccine. The receptors here all came from a man aged 50-59 years with glioma.

The chain joins TRBV7-2 to TRBJ2-1; D ambiguous. The CDR3 runs 13 residues. The V gene's germline CDR1 is SGHTA and CDR2 FQGNSA. Trimming removed 6 bases from V and 0 bases from J, with 6 bases in between. The CDR3 sequence is CASRPSSYNEQFF. CDR3 bases: TGTGCCAGCAGGCCTAGCTCCTACAATGAGCAGTTCTTC.

The chain carries TRBV5-8 and TRBJ2-7; D not resolved. CDR1 and CDR2 (germline): SGHTS, YDEGEE. V lost 5 bases to trimming and J lost 2 bases, with 17 bases between them. CDR3 size: 15 residues. CDR3 in amino acids: CASSSISQLTYEQYF. As DNA, the CDR3 is TGTGCCAGCAGTTCCATATCACAGCTCACCTACGAGCAGTACTTC.

The gene calls are TRBV5-1 and TRBJ2-3, with D maybe TRBD2 (6 bases). The CDR3 length is 15 residues. CDR1 SGHRS and CDR2 YFSETQ come from the germline V gene. The V gene lost 5 bases and the J gene lost 0 bases, with 13 bases spanning the gap. This CDR3 reads CASSRETQSTDTQYF. The DNA of the CDR3 is TGCGCCAGCAGTCGGGAGACACAAAGCACAGATACGCAGTATTTT.

The chain employs TRBV27 and TRBJ2-7; 7 nucleotides match TRBD1. CDR3 length: 15 amino acids. V lost 5 bases and J lost 2; bases outside the gene matches: 9. The germline gives CDR1 MNHEY, CDR2 SMNVEV (reference sequence). As DNA, the CDR3 is TGTGCCAGCAGTCCCTCAGGGGGAAGGACCTACGAGCAGTACTTC. It yields the protein CASSPSGGRTYEQYF.

Of note for this clone: The junction departs from germline at one end; a sequencing error may be responsible. The rearrangement links TRBV7-8 to TRBJ2-7, with no clear D. This CDR3 is built from 11 residues. The germline V gene has CDR1 SGHVS and CDR2 FQNEAQ. CDR3 protein: CASSLEGQSHF. The CDR3, as DNA: TGTGCCAGCAGCTTAGAGGGCCAAAGTCACTTC.

The gene calls are TRBV7-2 and TRBJ1-1, with D tentatively TRBD1 (6 bases). V was trimmed by 2 bases and J by 4 bases, leaving 11 bases between them. The CDR3 contains 14 residues. From germline, CDR1 is SGHTA and CDR2 FQGNSA. CDR3 region: CASSLQGYGTEAFF. CDR3 nucleotide sequence: TGTGCCAGCAGCTTACAGGGGTACGGCACTGAAGCTTTCTTT.

This chain joins TRBV19 and TRBJ2-5; 11 nucleotides align to TRBD2. Per the germline V gene, CDR1 is LNHDA and CDR2 is SQIVND (reference sequence). The CDR3 contains 15 residues. Germline trimming cut 1 base from V and 5 bases from J; bases unmatched to any gene: 3. The chain's CDR3 is CASSIVAGGRETQYF. The CDR3 nucleotides read TGTGCCAGTAGTATAGTAGCGGGGGGGCGGGAGACCCAGTACTTC. Full variable domain (rest looked up from reference TRBV19 and TRBJ2-5): DGGITQSPKYLFRKEGQNVTLSCEQNLNHDAMYWYRQDPGQGLRLIYYSQIVNDFQKGDIAEGYSVSREKKESFPLTVTSAQKNPTAFYLCASSIVAGGRETQYFGPGTRLLVL.

A few counts support this clone. The J gene is TRBJ1-1, the V gene TRBV28, with 7 bases matching TRBD1. The junction had 5 bases not matched to a gene; V was cut back by 3 bases and J by 1 base. Germline assignment: CDR1 MDHEN and CDR2 SYDVKM. CDR3 length: 15 amino acids. In nucleotides, the CDR3 is TGTGCCAGCAGTTTTTCGGGACAGCAGAACACTGAAGCTTTCTTT. Translating it yields CASSFSGQQNTEAFF.

The chain couples TRBV6-4 to TRBJ2-2; D may be TRBD1 or TRBD2 (5 bases each). Germline CDR1 MRHNA, CDR2 SNTAGT. V shed 6 bases and J shed 6 bases, with 11 bases lying between them. The CDR3 totals 13 residues. The CDR3 is CASRQGEAGELFF. CDR3 sequence (DNA): TGTGCCAGCAGGCAGGGAGAGGCCGGGGAGCTGTTTTTT.

This chain connects TRBV2 to TRBJ2-2; no reliable D call. With 3 bases removed from V and 3 bases from J, the gap between germline ends came to 2 bases. Germline V gene data show CDR1 as SNHLY and CDR2 as FYNNEI. The CDR3 covers 12 residues. CDR3 nucleotides: TGTGCCAGCAGTGATCACACCGGGGAGCTGTTTTTT. It specifies CASSDHTGELFF.

The CDR3 DNA is TGTGCCAGCCGCAGCTCTGGGGCCAACGTCCTGACTTTC. The encoded protein is CASRSSGANVLTF. V and J are TRBV5-4 and TRBJ2-6; D unclear. CDR1 and CDR2 (germline): SGHNT, YYREEE (reference sequence). This CDR3 is 13 amino acids long. V was cut by 7 bases and J by 0 bases, with 5 bases left in between.

This chain connects TRBV5-4 to TRBJ2-1, with TRBD2 matching over 8 bases. The CDR3 is 16 amino acids. Germline V CDR1 and CDR2: SGHNT, YYREEE (reference sequence). The V and J ends lost 0 bases and 1 base, in that order; junction bases with no gene match: 3. The CDR3 sequence: CASSLGGGGSYNEQFF. The CDR3 region has the DNA TGTGCCAGCAGCTTGGGAGGCGGGGGGTCCTACAATGAGCAGTTCTTC. Filled out from reference TRBV5-4 and TRBJ2-1, the complete variable domain reads ETGVTQSPTHLIKTRGQQVTLRCSSQSGHNTVSWYQQALGQGPQFIFQYYREEENGRGNFPPRFSGLQFPNYSSELNVNALELDDSALYLCASSLGGGGSYNEQFFGPGTRLTVL.

This clone was observed a single time. This chain connects TRBV30 to TRBJ2-2; 10 bases map to TRBD1. CDR1 is GTSNPN and CDR2 is SVGIG in the germline V gene (reference sequence). CDR3 length: 14 amino acids. The V segment lost 6 bases and the J segment 4 bases; nucleotides outside the gene matches: 5. CDR3 loop: CACRTGGSTGELFF. Written as DNA, the CDR3 is TGTGCCTGTAGGACAGGGGGTAGCACCGGGGAGCTGTTTTTT.

The gene calls are TRBV6-1 and TRBJ2-5; 7 bases match TRBD1. With 10 bases clipped from V and 5 bases from J, the junction kept 10 bases outside the gene matches. Germline V gene lookup returns CDR1 MNHNS and CDR2 SASEGT. This CDR3 has 13 residues. This CDR3 reads CATTPTGTETQYF. The CDR3 bases are TGTGCCACCACACCGACAGGGACGGAGACCCAGTACTTC.

The chain couples TRBV2 to TRBJ2-6; a weak D match, TRBD2 (6 bases). V was clipped by 7 bases and J by 0 bases, with 13 bases between them. CDR1 SNHLY and CDR2 FYNNEI come from the germline V gene. The CDR3 contains 16 residues. For the CDR3, the DNA is TGTGCCAGCACGGGACGGACTATCTCTGGGGCCAACGTCCTGACTTTC. This gives the protein CASTGRTISGANVLTF.

The rearrangement links TRBV23-1 to TRBJ1-2; D perhaps matches TRBD1 (6 bases). TRBV23-1 is annotated as an ORF whose role is uncertain. CDR3 length equals 15 residues. Trimming pared 0 bases from V and 3 bases from J, leaving 11 bases between. CDR3 residues: CASSQSHRVDYGYTF. CDR3 DNA sequence: TGCGCCAGCAGTCAATCCCACAGGGTCGACTATGGCTACACCTTC.

The genes are TRBV4-2 and TRBJ1-1; possible D gene TRBD1, 5 bases. This CDR3 is built from 13 residues. CDR1 is LGHNA, CDR2 YNFKEQ, per germline. Trimming cost V 6 bases and J 4 bases, with 12 bases left between them. The CDR3 reads CASSPWGSTEAFF. DNA of the CDR3: TGTGCCAGCAGTCCCTGGGGGAGCACTGAAGCTTTCTTT.

This clone was found once. The chain joins TRBV5-4 to TRBJ2-5; 10 bases line up with TRBD2. The CDR3 is 17 residues long. V shed 4 bases, J shed 3 bases, and the junction held 12 bases outside the gene matches. In germline, CDR1 is SGHNT, CDR2 YYREEE (reference sequence). The CDR3 spells CASSPGTTSGEEETQYF. CDR3 nucleotide sequence: TGTGCCAGCAGCCCCGGCACTACTAGCGGGGAAGAAGAGACCCAGTACTTC.

The rearrangement joins TRBV5-1 to TRBJ1-3; D ambiguous. CDR1 and CDR2 from the germline V gene are SGHRS and YFSETQ. The CDR3 covers 14 residues. V was trimmed by 4 bases and J by 8 bases, leaving 16 bases between them. The CDR3 is CASSNDFSRDTIYF. CDR3 sequence (DNA): TGCGCCAGCAGCAACGACTTCAGTCGAGACACCATATATTTT.

V usage is TRBV5-5 and J usage is TRBJ2-3; TRBD2 aligns across 9 bases. The CDR3 runs 14 residues. Germline CDR1 and CDR2: SGHKS and YYEKEE (reference sequence). Losses at the gene ends were 0 bases for V and 4 bases for J; bases not matched to a gene: 0. CDR3 sequence (DNA): TGTGCCAGCAGCTTGGGCGGGGGGGCAGATACGCAGTATTTT. As protein: CASSLGGGADTQYF.

V and J are TRBV7-9 and TRBJ2-7; D is uncertain. CDR1 and CDR2 from the germline V gene are SEHNR and FQNEAQ (reference sequence). The V end was cut by 5 bases, the J end by 4 bases, with 9 bases between. The CDR3 loop spans 12 amino acids. CDR3 residues: CASSRSAYEQYF. The DNA of the CDR3 is TGTGCCAGCAGCCGGTCGGCGTACGAGCAGTACTTC.

As concerns this clone: The sample contains more than one DNA sequence encoding this CDR3. The chain links TRBV5-1 to TRBJ1-1, with 7 bases identical to TRBD1. Looked up from germline, CDR1 is SGHRS and CDR2 is YFSETQ. The CDR3 extends over 14 amino acids. V gave up 0 bases and J gave up 5 bases; unmatched junction bases: 4. The CDR3 reads CASSLGQGGTEAFF. CDR3 nucleotides: TGCGCCAGCAGCTTGGGCCAGGGGGGGACTGAAGCTTTCTTT.

The V and J genes are TRBV10-3 and TRBJ2-3; tentatively, D is TRBD1 or TRBD2 (6 bases each). CDR3 length: 15 amino acids. V was pared by 0 bases and J by 3 bases, with 10 bases between. The germline V gene has CDR1 ENHRY and CDR2 SYGVKD. CDR3 protein: CAISESGGGTDTQYF. The CDR3 region has the DNA TGTGCCATCAGTGAGTCGGGGGGCGGGACAGATACGCAGTATTTT.

The chain carries TRBV28 and TRBJ1-5, with D maybe TRBD1 (6 bases). Per germline, CDR1 MDHEN and CDR2 SYDVKM. The CDR3 has 15 amino acids. The V end was cut by 6 bases, the J end by 6 bases, with 18 bases between. The CDR3 nucleotides are TGTGCCAGCAGCACCGGGGGCAGTGGGCTTCAGCCCCAGCATTTT. Translation gives CASSTGGSGLQPQHF.

This chain connects TRBV5-1 to TRBJ2-7; 7 bases fit TRBD1. There are 14 residues in the CDR3. With V trimmed by 4 bases and J by 2 bases, 6 bases remained unmatched. Germline lookup yields CDR1 SGHRS and CDR2 YFSETQ. CDR3: CASSTGQGAYEQYF. CDR3 nucleotides: TGCGCCAGCAGCACCGGTCAGGGGGCCTACGAGCAGTACTTC.

This chain links TRBV19 with TRBJ2-2; no clear D gene. The germline V and J ends were trimmed by 3 bases and 6 bases, with 5 bases remaining between them. Germline V lookup: CDR1 LNHDA, CDR2 SQIVND (reference sequence). CDR3 length: 12 amino acids. CDR3 sequence: CASSIRSGELFF. CDR3 sequence (DNA): TGTGCCAGTAGTATCAGGTCCGGGGAGCTGTTTTTT.

V and J are TRBV5-6 and TRBJ1-1, with D unresolved. V was shortened by 5 bases and J by 0 bases, with 8 bases between the two germline ends. This CDR3 comprises 13 residues. Per germline, CDR1 SGHDT and CDR2 YYEEEE. CDR3 sequence reads: CASSLGMNTEAFF. DNA for the CDR3: TGTGCCAGCAGTCTCGGGATGAACACTGAAGCTTTCTTT.

This clone has more than one count but fewer than ten. The V gene is TRBV4-1, the J gene TRBJ2-1, with 7 bases matching TRBD2. Germline V gene sequence: CDR1 MGHRA, CDR2 YSYEKL. The V gene end was trimmed by 0 bases and the J gene end by 14 bases; junction bases not matched to a gene: 4. The CDR3 runs 12 residues. CDR3 sequence reads: CASSQEGAGKFF. For the CDR3, the DNA is TGCGCCAGCAGCCAAGAGGGAGCGGGGAAGTTCTTC.

The rearrangement uses TRBV2 and TRBJ2-3; 7 bases are a match to TRBD1. The germline V gene encodes CDR1 SNHLY and CDR2 FYNNEI. Trimming at V came to 2 bases and at J to 0 bases, leaving 2 bases not matched to a gene. The CDR3 is 15 amino acids. This chain's CDR3 is CASSENRGSTDTQYF. CDR3 nucleotide sequence: TGTGCCAGCAGTGAAAACAGGGGAAGCACAGATACGCAGTATTTT.